The entry below describes one TCR beta chain. The antigen is undetermined. The entry originates in a study of pediatric ulcerative colitis. Whole-study findings and limits: Blood-rectal clonal overlap within each person was significantly higher in ulcerative colitis patients than controls.

At colonoscopy, a blood sample was also collected. Germline V gene sequence: CDR1 SGDLS, CDR2 YYNGEE. V was pared by 1 base and J by 1 base, with 12 bases between. This CDR3 has 16 residues. This was a survey-level run. Samples were sequenced at Survey level, maximum 500,000 reads. Only in-frame clones appear in the TCRdb table, and some are missing; sequencing was by immunoSEQ multiplex PCR. The sample has tens of thousands of clones; more than 75% are singletons. Input material: blood. The chain joins TRBV9 to TRBJ2-1; D gene unclear. This clonotype was sampled from a boy aged 10-17 years who was a control in a study of pediatric ulcerative colitis. CDR3 amino acids: CASSVRSVGSYNEQFF. The CDR3 coding sequence is TGTGCCAGCAGCGTAAGATCGGTTGGGTCCTACAATGAGCAGTTCTTC. The variable domain in full, with the rest retrieved from reference TRBV9 and TRBJ2-1, is DSGVTQTPKHLITATGQRVTLRCSPRSGDLSVYWYQQSLDQGLQFLIQYYNGEERAKGNILERFSAQQFPDLHSELNLSSLELGDSALYFCASSVRSVGSYNEQFFGPGTRLTVL.